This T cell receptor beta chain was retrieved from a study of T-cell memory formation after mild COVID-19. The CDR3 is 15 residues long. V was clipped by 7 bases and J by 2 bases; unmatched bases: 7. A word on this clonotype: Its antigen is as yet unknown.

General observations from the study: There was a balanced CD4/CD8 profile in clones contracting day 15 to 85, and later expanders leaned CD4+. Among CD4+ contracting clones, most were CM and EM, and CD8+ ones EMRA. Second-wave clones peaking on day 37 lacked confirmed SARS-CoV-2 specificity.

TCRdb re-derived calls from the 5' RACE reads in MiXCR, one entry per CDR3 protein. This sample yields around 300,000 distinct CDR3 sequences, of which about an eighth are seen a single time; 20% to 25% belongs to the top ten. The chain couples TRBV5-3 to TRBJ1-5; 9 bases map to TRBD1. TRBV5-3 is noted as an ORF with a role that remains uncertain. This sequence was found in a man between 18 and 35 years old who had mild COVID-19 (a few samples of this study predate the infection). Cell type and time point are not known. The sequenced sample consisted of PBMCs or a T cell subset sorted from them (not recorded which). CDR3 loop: CARPPGQGCNQPQHF. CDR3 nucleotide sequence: TGTGCCAGACCCCCGGGACAGGGTTGCAATCAGCCCCAGCATTTT.